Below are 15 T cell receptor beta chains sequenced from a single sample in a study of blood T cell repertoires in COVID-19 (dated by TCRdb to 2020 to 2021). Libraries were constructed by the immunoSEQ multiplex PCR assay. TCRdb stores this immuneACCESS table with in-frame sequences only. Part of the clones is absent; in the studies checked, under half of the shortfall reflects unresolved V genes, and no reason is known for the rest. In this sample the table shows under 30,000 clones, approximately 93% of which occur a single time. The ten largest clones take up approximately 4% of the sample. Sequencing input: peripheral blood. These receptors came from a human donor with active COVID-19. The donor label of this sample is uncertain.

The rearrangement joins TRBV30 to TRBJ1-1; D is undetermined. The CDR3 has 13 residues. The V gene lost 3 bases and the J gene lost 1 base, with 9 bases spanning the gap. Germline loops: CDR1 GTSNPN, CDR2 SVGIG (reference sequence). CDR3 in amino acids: CAWRPSRNTEAFF. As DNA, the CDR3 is TGTGCCTGGAGGCCTTCGAGGAACACTGAAGCTTTCTTT.

The CDR3 nucleotides read TGTGCCTGGAGTGCTGGGCCATTCGGCAATGAAAAACTGTTTTTT. This gives the protein CAWSAGPFGNEKLFF. The chain has TRBV30 and TRBJ1-4, with no clear D. The CDR3 sequence is 15 residues long. V was cut by 1 base and J by 5 bases, with 14 bases left in between. The germline gives CDR1 GTSNPN, CDR2 SVGIG (reference sequence).

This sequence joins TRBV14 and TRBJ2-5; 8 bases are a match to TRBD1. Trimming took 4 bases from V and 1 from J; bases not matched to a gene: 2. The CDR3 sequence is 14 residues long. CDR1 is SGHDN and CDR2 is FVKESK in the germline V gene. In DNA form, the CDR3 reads TGTGCCAGCAGCCGACAGGGGCTCCAAGAGACCCAGTACTTC. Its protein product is CASSRQGLQETQYF.

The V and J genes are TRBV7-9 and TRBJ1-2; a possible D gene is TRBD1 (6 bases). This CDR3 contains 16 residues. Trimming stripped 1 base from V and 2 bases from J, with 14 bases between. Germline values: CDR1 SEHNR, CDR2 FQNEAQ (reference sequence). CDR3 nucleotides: TGTGCCAGCAGCTTAGGGACCGGGACAACGAACTATGGCTACACCTTC. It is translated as CASSLGTGTTNYGYTF.

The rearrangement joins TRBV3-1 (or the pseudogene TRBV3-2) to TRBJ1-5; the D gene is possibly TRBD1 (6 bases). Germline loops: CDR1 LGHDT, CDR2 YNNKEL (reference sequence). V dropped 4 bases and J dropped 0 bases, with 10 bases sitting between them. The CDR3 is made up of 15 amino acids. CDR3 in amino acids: CASSPGDYSNQPQHF. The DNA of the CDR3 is TGTGCCAGCAGCCCAGGGGACTATAGCAATCAGCCCCAGCATTTT.

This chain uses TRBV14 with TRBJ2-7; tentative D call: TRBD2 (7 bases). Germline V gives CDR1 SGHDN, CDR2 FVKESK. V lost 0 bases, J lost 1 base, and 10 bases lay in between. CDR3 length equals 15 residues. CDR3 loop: CASSQERGRSYEQYF. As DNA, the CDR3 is TGTGCCAGCAGCCAAGAGCGGGGGCGGTCCTACGAGCAGTACTTC.

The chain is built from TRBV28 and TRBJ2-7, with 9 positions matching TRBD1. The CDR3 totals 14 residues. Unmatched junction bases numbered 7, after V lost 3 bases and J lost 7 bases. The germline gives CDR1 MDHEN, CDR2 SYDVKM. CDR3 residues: CASSFRDRVREQYF. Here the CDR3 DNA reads TGTGCCAGCAGTTTCCGGGACAGGGTGAGAGAGCAGTACTTC.

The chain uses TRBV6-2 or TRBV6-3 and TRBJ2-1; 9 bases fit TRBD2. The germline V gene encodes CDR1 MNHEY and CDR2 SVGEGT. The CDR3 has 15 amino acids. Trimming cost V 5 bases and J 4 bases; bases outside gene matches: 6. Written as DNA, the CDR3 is TGTGCCAGCAGTGTTAGCGGGAGAGATTACAATGAGCAGTTCTTC. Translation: CASSVSGRDYNEQFF.

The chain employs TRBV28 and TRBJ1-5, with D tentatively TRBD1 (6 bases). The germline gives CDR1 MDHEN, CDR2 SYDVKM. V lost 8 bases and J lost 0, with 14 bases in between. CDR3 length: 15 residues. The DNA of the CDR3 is TGTGCCAGCTTTCGTCAGGGGATTAGCAATCAGCCCCAGCATTTT. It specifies CASFRQGISNQPQHF.

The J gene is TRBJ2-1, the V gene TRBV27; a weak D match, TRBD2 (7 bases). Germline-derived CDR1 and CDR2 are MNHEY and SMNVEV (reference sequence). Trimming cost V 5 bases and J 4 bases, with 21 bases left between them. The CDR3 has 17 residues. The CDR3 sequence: CASSKSWGGQTYNEQFF. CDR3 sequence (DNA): TGTGCCAGCAGTAAGAGTTGGGGGGGACAAACTTACAATGAGCAGTTCTTC.

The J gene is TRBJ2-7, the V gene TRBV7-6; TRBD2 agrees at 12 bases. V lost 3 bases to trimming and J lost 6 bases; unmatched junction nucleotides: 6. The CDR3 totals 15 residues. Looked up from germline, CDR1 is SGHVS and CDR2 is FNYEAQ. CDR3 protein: CASSLLAGGLSEQYF. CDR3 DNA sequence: TGTGCCAGCAGCTTGCTAGCGGGGGGGCTCAGCGAGCAGTACTTC.

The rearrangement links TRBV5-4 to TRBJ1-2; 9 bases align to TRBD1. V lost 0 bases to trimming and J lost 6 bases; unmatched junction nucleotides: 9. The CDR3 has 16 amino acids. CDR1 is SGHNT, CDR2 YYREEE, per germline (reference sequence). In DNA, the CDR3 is TGTGCCAGCAGCTTGGATGGGACAGGGAGGTACAATGGCTACACCTTC. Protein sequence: CASSLDGTGRYNGYTF.

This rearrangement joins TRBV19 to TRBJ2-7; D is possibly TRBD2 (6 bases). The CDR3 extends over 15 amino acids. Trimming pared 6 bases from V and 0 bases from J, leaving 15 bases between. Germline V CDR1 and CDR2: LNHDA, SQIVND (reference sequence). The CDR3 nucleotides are TGTGCCAGTAGAGCCGCGTCGACTAGCTCCTACGAGCAGTACTTC. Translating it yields CASRAASTSSYEQYF.

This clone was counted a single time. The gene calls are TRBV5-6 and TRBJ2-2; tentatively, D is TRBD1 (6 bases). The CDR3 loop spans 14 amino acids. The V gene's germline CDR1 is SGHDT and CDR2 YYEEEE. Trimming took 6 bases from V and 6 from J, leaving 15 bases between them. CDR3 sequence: CASTLIQGAGELFF. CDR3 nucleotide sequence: TGTGCCAGCACCCTAATACAGGGTGCCGGGGAGCTGTTTTTT.

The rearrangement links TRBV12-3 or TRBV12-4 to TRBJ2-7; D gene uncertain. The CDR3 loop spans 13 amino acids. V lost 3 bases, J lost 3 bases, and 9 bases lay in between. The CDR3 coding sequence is TGTGCCAGCAGTTTTCAGGTCGACTACGAGCAGTACTTC. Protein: CASSFQVDYEQYF.